One sample yielded the 26 T cell receptor beta chains listed below, sequenced in a study of CD8 T cells in ankylosing spondylitis. TCRdb used MiXCR to reprocess the 5' RACE reads, holding one entry per CDR3 protein. This table has about 260,000 distinct CDR3 sequences, approximately 24% appearing once. Sequenced material: blood, either unsorted or a sorted T cell fraction (not recorded which). These receptors came from a male donor with ankylosing spondylitis or in good health (not recorded which).

This clonotype was found a few times. V usage is TRBV5-5 and J usage is TRBJ2-1; 9 nucleotides line up with TRBD1. This CDR3 spans 13 amino acids. Germline CDR1 SGHKS, CDR2 YYEKEE (reference sequence). V lost 2 bases to trimming and J lost 12 bases; unmatched junction nucleotides: 6. CDR3 coding DNA: TGTGCCAGCAGCTTTCGGGCGGACAGGGGGCAGTTCTTC. Its protein product is CASSFRADRGQFF.

This clonotype has more than one count but fewer than ten. The rearrangement joins TRBV7-2 to TRBJ2-1; 11 positions agree with TRBD2. Germline values: CDR1 SGHTA, CDR2 FQGNSA. The CDR3 is 18 amino acids. Trimming at V came to 0 bases and at J to 7 bases, leaving 11 bases not matched to a gene. CDR3 nucleotide sequence: TGTGCCAGCAGCTTAGCGCCAGGGTTCGTAGCGGGGGGGAATGAGCAGTTCTTC. It yields the protein CASSLAPGFVAGGNEQFF. Looking up the rest from reference TRBV7-2 and TRBJ2-1 gives the full variable domain: GAGVSQSPSNKVTEKGKDVELRCDPISGHTALYWYRQSLGQGLEFLIYFQGNSAPDKSGLPSDRFSAERTGGSVSTLTIQRTQQEDSAVYLCASSLAPGFVAGGNEQFFGPGTRLTVL.

The chain is built from TRBV5-6 and TRBJ2-5, with unresolved D. V dropped 3 bases and J dropped 5 bases, with 11 bases sitting between them. From germline, CDR1 is SGHDT and CDR2 YYEEEE. This CDR3 is 13 amino acids long. The chain's CDR3 is CASSYSIRETQYF. The CDR3 coding sequence is TGTGCCAGCAGCTATAGCATTCGGGAGACCCAGTACTTC.

This clonotype was found a few times. The CDR3 DNA reads TGTGCCAGCAGTGAACGGGACAGACACTTGAACACCGGGGAGCTGTTTTTT. It yields the protein CASSERDRHLNTGELFF. The chain recombines TRBV25-1 with TRBJ2-2; 7 bases fit TRBD1. The CDR3 runs 17 residues. V shed 2 bases and J 1 base; nucleotides not matched to a gene: 7. Germline lookup yields CDR1 MGHDK and CDR2 SYGVNS.

The V gene is TRBV20-1, the J gene TRBJ1-4; D perhaps matches TRBD1 (6 bases). CDR1 and CDR2 (germline): DFQATT, SNEGSKA (reference sequence). The CDR3 totals 13 residues. Deletions cut 7 bases from V and 6 bases from J, with 15 bases between. CDR3 sequence (DNA): TGCAGTGTGATGGACAGCGGGGATGAAAAACTGTTTTTT. As protein: CSVMDSGDEKLFF.

This clonotype came up a few times. This chain connects TRBV20-1 to TRBJ2-1; possibly TRBD1 or TRBD2 for D (5 bases each). V shed 1 base and J shed 4 bases, with 20 bases lying between them. CDR1 DFQATT and CDR2 SNEGSKA come from the germline V gene (reference sequence). The CDR3 has 17 amino acids. In DNA form, the CDR3 reads TGCAGTGCTAGAGGGGGCCTTTTCGGACCGGGGTACAATGAGCAGTTCTTC. It translates to CSARGGLFGPGYNEQFF.

This clonotype has at least ten counts. V usage is TRBV29-1 and J usage is TRBJ2-1, with D possibly TRBD1 on 5 matching bases. The CDR3 has 12 residues. The V gene's germline CDR1 is SQVTM and CDR2 ANQGSEA. The V end lost 6 bases, the J end lost 7 bases, and 13 bases lay between the germline ends. The CDR3 reads CSVVQGWNEQFF. The CDR3 DNA follows: TGCAGCGTCGTGCAGGGTTGGAATGAGCAGTTCTTC.

This clonotype was seen only a few times. The V and J genes are TRBV20-1 and TRBJ2-6; D gene unclear. The germline V gene has CDR1 DFQATT and CDR2 SNEGSKA (reference sequence). This CDR3 is 17 amino acids long. V gave up 3 bases and J gave up 1 base, with 16 bases separating them. As DNA, the CDR3 is TGCAGTGCTAGGGGTAGTAGGGAAGGTTCTGGGGCCAACGTCCTGACTTTC. Protein: CSARGSREGSGANVLTF.

This clonotype was counted many times. The genes are TRBV12-3 or TRBV12-4 and TRBJ2-5, with D unclear. The ends were cut back, 4 bases at V and 9 bases at J, with 12 bases in the middle. The CDR3 length is 12 residues. The CDR3 loop reads CASSYQLAAQYF. The CDR3 DNA follows: TGTGCCAGCAGTTACCAACTCGCGGCCCAGTACTTC.

V is TRBV7-2 and J is TRBJ1-5, with D possibly TRBD1 on 6 matching bases. CDR3 size: 13 residues. Germline V CDR1 and CDR2: SGHTA, FQGNSA. Trimming took 5 bases from V and 8 from J, leaving 13 bases between them. The CDR3 reads CASSKQGGEPQHF. The CDR3 nucleotides are TGTGCCAGCAGCAAACAGGGTGGTGAGCCCCAGCATTTT.

In this sample, this clonotype turned up a few times. The rearrangement uses TRBV29-1 and TRBJ2-7; 8 bases line up with TRBD2. The junction had 17 bases not matched to a gene; V was cut back by 2 bases and J by 2 bases. There are 18 residues in the CDR3. Germline CDR1 is SQVTM and CDR2 is ANQGSEA. CDR3 DNA: TGCAGCGTTGAACCGACCCTCTACTTAGCGGGGAGACCCTACGAGCAGTACTTC. This codes for CSVEPTLYLAGRPYEQYF.

The table lists this clonotype with many counts. This chain connects TRBV5-4 to TRBJ2-2; 9 bases agree with TRBD1. The CDR3 loop spans 15 amino acids. Trimming took 4 bases from V and 7 from J; bases not matched to a gene: 8. From germline, CDR1 is SGHNT and CDR2 YYREEE (reference sequence). Written as DNA, the CDR3 is TGTGCCAGCAGCGGACAACAGGGGGCTGGCGGGGAGCTGTTTTTT. Translation: CASSGQQGAGGELFF.

The count of this clonotype is one. The rearrangement joins TRBV6-1 to TRBJ2-3; D might be TRBD1 (6 bases). The CDR3 contains 15 residues. V lost 1 base and J 6 bases, leaving 14 bases between the germline ends. CDR1 and CDR2 from the germline V gene are MNHNS and SASEGT. CDR3 in amino acids: CASSEGGQSHDTQYF. The CDR3 coding sequence is TGTGCCAGCAGTGAAGGGGGGCAGTCCCACGATACGCAGTATTTT.

The chain employs TRBV20-1 and TRBJ2-5; 13 bases align to TRBD2. The V gene's germline CDR1 is DFQATT and CDR2 SNEGSKA (reference sequence). Trimming removed 1 base from V and 4 bases from J; junction bases left unmatched: 6. The CDR3 is 16 residues long. In nucleotides, the CDR3 is TGCAGTGCTAGAGGAGGACTAGCGGGGGCCGGAGAGACCCAGTACTTC. Translated, it gives CSARGGLAGAGETQYF.

This clonotype was observed at least ten times. The V and J genes are TRBV20-1 and TRBJ2-7; tentative D call: TRBD2 (5 bases). Trimming took off 6 bases at V and 4 bases at J, with 13 bases between the two ends. This CDR3 spans 12 amino acids. Germline V gives CDR1 DFQATT, CDR2 SNEGSKA (reference sequence). The CDR3 nucleotides are TGCAGTGCAAAGGAGGCCCTTTACGAGCAGTACTTC. This sequence encodes CSAKEALYEQYF.

The chain uses TRBV29-1 and TRBJ2-7; 9 bases are shared with TRBD1. With 7 bases clipped from V and 6 bases from J, the junction kept 10 bases outside the gene matches. Per the germline V gene, CDR1 is SQVTM and CDR2 is ANQGSEA. This CDR3 is built from 13 residues. CDR3 DNA sequence: TGCAGCGGGGCGGGACAGGGAGGGGGCGAGCAGTACTTC. It encodes CSGAGQGGGEQYF.

This clonotype was detected ten times or more. V gene TRBV20-1 combines with J gene TRBJ2-1; 8 bases fit TRBD2. The CDR3 length is 14 residues. The germline V gene has CDR1 DFQATT and CDR2 SNEGSKA (reference sequence). V shed 6 bases, J shed 8 bases, and the junction held 12 bases outside the gene matches. The CDR3 sequence is CSAPAGEKLDEQFF. The DNA of the CDR3 is TGCAGTGCGCCAGCGGGGGAGAAGCTAGATGAGCAGTTCTTC.

This clonotype has at least ten counts. The chain has TRBV25-1 and TRBJ2-5; 7 positions agree with TRBD2. CDR3 length: 15 residues. CDR1 MGHDK and CDR2 SYGVNS come from the germline V gene. V trimming: 0 bases; J trimming: 0 bases; junction bases outside the gene matches: 1. As DNA, the CDR3 is TGTGCCAGCAGTGAATACCGGGGGGACCAAGAGACCCAGTACTTC. Translated, it gives CASSEYRGDQETQYF.

V is TRBV20-1 and J is TRBJ1-1, with 9 bases matching TRBD1. After removal of 2 bases from V and 1 base from J, the junction contained 2 bases not matched to a gene. The germline CDR1 and CDR2 sequences are DFQATT and SNEGSKA (reference sequence). The length of the CDR3 is 14 residues. Here the CDR3 reads CSARRDRANTEAFF. DNA for the CDR3: TGCAGTGCTAGACGGGACAGGGCGAACACTGAAGCTTTCTTT.

This clonotype occurred a few times. The V and J genes are TRBV20-1 and TRBJ2-1, with 8 bases that match TRBD2. The CDR3 is 16 amino acids. V lost 0 bases and J lost 0; bases outside the gene matches: 4. Germline-derived CDR1 and CDR2 are DFQATT and SNEGSKA (reference sequence). The CDR3 region has the DNA TGCAGTGCTAGAGACCAGCGGGGGAGCTCCTACAATGAGCAGTTCTTC. This sequence encodes CSARDQRGSSYNEQFF.

The sample holds many counts of this clonotype. The chain carries TRBV20-1 and TRBJ1-1, with a possible D match to TRBD1 (6 bases). Per germline, CDR1 DFQATT and CDR2 SNEGSKA (reference sequence). The V and J ends lost 3 bases and 4 bases respectively, with 9 bases between them. The CDR3 runs 12 residues. The CDR3 spells CSASQGTTEAFF. The CDR3, as DNA: TGCAGTGCTAGCCAGGGGACCACTGAAGCTTTCTTT.

This clonotype occurred many times. V gene TRBV20-1 combines with J gene TRBJ1-1, with TRBD1 identical over 7 bases. V lost 1 base and J lost 0; bases outside the gene matches: 5. The germline gives CDR1 DFQATT, CDR2 SNEGSKA (reference sequence). The CDR3 runs to 15 residues. The CDR3 spells CSARVRDRLNTEAFF. Written as DNA, the CDR3 is TGCAGTGCTAGAGTACGGGACAGATTGAACACTGAAGCTTTCTTT.

This clonotype was seen at least ten times. This chain joins TRBV6-1 and TRBJ2-2, with 9 bases that match TRBD2. Trimming cost V 6 bases and J 7 bases; bases outside gene matches: 9. Germline loops: CDR1 MNHNS, CDR2 SASEGT. The CDR3 is 15 residues long. The DNA of the CDR3 is TGTGCCAGCAGGATCGGACGCGGGAGGGACGGGGAGCTGTTTTTT. Its translation is CASRIGRGRDGELFF.

In nucleotides, the CDR3 is TGCAGTGCTAGTAGGGGGCGCACCCTTCATACGCAGTATTTT. It encodes CSASRGRTLHTQYF. The chain uses TRBV20-1 and TRBJ2-3; 7 bases line up with TRBD1. The trim removed 3 bases at V and 7 bases at J, leaving 10 bases unmatched. The germline gives CDR1 DFQATT, CDR2 SNEGSKA (reference sequence). CDR3 size: 14 residues.

In its sample, this clonotype was seen a few times. The rearrangement joins TRBV15 to TRBJ1-5; 7 bases line up with TRBD1. The CDR3 is made up of 18 amino acids. The V gene end was trimmed by 0 bases and the J gene end by 2 bases; junction bases not matched to a gene: 10. Looked up from germline, CDR1 is LNHNV and CDR2 is YYDKDF (reference sequence). The CDR3 reads CATSRDYPRGSGNQPQHF. The CDR3, as DNA: TGTGCCACCAGCAGAGATTATCCCAGGGGGTCGGGCAATCAGCCCCAGCATTTT.

This clonotype was observed many times. The chain uses TRBV20-1 and TRBJ2-1, with no clear D. There are 14 residues in the CDR3. Germline V gene data show CDR1 as DFQATT and CDR2 as SNEGSKA (reference sequence). V lost 3 bases and J 10 bases, leaving 19 bases between the germline ends. This CDR3 reads CSASPAPVVREQFF. The CDR3 DNA is TGCAGTGCTAGCCCAGCGCCGGTCGTTAGGGAGCAGTTCTTC.